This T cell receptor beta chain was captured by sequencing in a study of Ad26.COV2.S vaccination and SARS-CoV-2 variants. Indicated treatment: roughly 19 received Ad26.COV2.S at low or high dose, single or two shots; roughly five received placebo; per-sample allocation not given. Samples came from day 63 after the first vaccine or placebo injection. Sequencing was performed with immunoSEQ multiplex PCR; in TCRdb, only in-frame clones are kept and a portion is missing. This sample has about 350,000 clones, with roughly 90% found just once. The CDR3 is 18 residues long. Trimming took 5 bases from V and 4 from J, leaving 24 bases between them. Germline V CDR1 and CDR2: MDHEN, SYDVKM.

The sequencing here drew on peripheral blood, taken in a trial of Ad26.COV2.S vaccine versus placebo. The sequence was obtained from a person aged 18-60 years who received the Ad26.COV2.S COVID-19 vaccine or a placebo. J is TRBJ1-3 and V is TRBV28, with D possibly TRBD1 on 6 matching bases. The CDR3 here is CASSDTIGQTASGNTIYF. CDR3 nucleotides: TGTGCCAGCAGTGACACCATCGGACAGACGGCGTCGGGAAACACCATATATTTT.